This section outlines one T cell receptor (beta chain) sequence together with its context. The source of the sample is a study of technical replicates of blood from several donors. Trimming cost V 4 bases and J 3 bases, with 20 bases left between them. Germline V gives CDR1 SGHDT, CDR2 YYEEEE. The CDR3 length is 16 residues. Measured with immunoSEQ multiplex PCR; TCRdb has only the in-frame clones, and not every one. The profile shows approximately 92,000 clones, nearly 97% of them singletons. The chain recombines TRBV5-6 with TRBJ2-7; maybe TRBD2 (5 bases). This receptor was taken from a human donor in good health. The sequenced material came from T cells isolated from PBMCs. The CDR3 DNA reads TGTGCCAGCAGCAGCGGACGTCCCTCAAAGGTCTACGAGCAGTACTTC. Amino acids: CASSSGRPSKVYEQYF.